Listed here are 27 T cell receptor beta chains from one sample, sequenced in a study of shared clonotypes between healthy human individuals. This table comes from immunoSEQ multiplex PCR, and its TCRdb copy is limited to in-frame clones, with some not included. The sample has roughly 1,600,000 clones; approximately 98.5% are singletons. The sequencing input was naive CD4+ T cells sorted from blood. Specified subset: CD45RA+ positively selected. The source of these receptors is a man between 25 and 39 years old in good health.

The chain employs TRBV7-2 and TRBJ2-1; 7 bases fit TRBD2. V trimming: 0 bases; J trimming: 3 bases; junction bases outside the gene matches: 5. This CDR3 region has 16 residues. The germline CDR1 and CDR2 sequences are SGHTA and FQGNSA. This chain's CDR3 is CASSLAGTTYYNEQFF. The CDR3 DNA is TGTGCCAGCAGCTTAGCGGGGACTACCTACTACAATGAGCAGTTCTTC.

This clone was recorded once. The chain couples TRBV9 to TRBJ2-1; 8 nucleotides line up with TRBD2. V lost 0 bases, J lost 0 bases, and 8 bases stayed unmatched. The germline CDR1 and CDR2 sequences are SGDLS and YYNGEE. The CDR3 totals 18 residues. The CDR3 protein is CASSVGGSGTSSYNEQFF. DNA for the CDR3: TGTGCCAGCAGCGTAGGTGGTAGCGGGACTAGCTCCTACAATGAGCAGTTCTTC.

V and J are TRBV14 and TRBJ1-1; D not certain. The CDR3 loop spans 13 amino acids. Trimming took 0 bases from V and 11 from J, leaving 13 bases between them. Germline V CDR1 and CDR2: SGHDN, FVKESK. The CDR3: CASSQDWRPTAFF. The CDR3 DNA reads TGTGCCAGCAGCCAAGATTGGCGGCCGACCGCTTTCTTT.

The J gene is TRBJ2-7, the V gene TRBV5-1; 7 bases align to TRBD1. J gave up 0 bases and V 0 bases, and 6 bases lay outside the gene matches. Germline V lookup: CDR1 SGHRS, CDR2 YFSETQ. This CDR3 has 16 residues. CDR3 in DNA: TGCGCCAGCAGCTTGGCCCCTAACAGGGGCTCCTACGAGCAGTACTTC. Encoded protein: CASSLAPNRGSYEQYF.

V is TRBV5-4 and J is TRBJ2-2, with D perhaps TRBD1 (5 bases). The germline V and J ends were trimmed by 4 bases and 4 bases, with 14 bases remaining between them. The CDR3 loop spans 15 amino acids. Germline CDR1 is SGHNT and CDR2 is YYREEE (reference sequence). CDR3 nucleotide sequence: TGTGCCAGCAGCAGCCGACAGCATATCACCGGGGAGCTGTTTTTT. Its protein is CASSSRQHITGELFF. The variable domain in full, completed from reference TRBV5-4 and TRBJ2-2, reads ETGVTQSPTHLIKTRGQQVTLRCSSQSGHNTVSWYQQALGQGPQFIFQYYREEENGRGNFPPRFSGLQFPNYSSELNVNALELDDSALYLCASSSRQHITGELFFGEGSRLTVL.

This clone appeared a single time. This chain links TRBV5-1 with TRBJ1-5; TRBD1 matches at 7 bases. CDR1 SGHRS and CDR2 YFSETQ come from the germline V gene. The J segment lost 7 bases and the V segment lost 0 bases, leaving 4 bases of the junction unmatched. CDR3 length: 14 amino acids. CDR3 DNA sequence: TGCGCCAGCAGCTTGGAAGGGGGCAGGCAGCCCCAGCATTTT. This sequence encodes CASSLEGGRQPQHF.

This chain uses TRBV5-3 with TRBJ2-7; 7 positions agree with TRBD1. TRBV5-3 is annotated as an ORF whose role is uncertain. The CDR3 runs to 15 residues. After removal of 4 bases from V and 4 bases from J, the junction contained 11 bases not matched to a gene. The CDR3 sequence is CARSTGTEGPYEQYF. As DNA, the CDR3 is TGTGCCAGAAGCACCGGGACAGAGGGGCCATACGAGCAGTACTTC.

The J gene is TRBJ2-2, the V gene TRBV29-1, with D perhaps TRBD1 or TRBD2 (5 bases each). Trimming took 7 bases from V and 5 from J, leaving 17 bases between them. The CDR3 extends over 14 amino acids. Germline loops: CDR1 SQVTM, CDR2 ANQGSEA. CDR3 bases: TGCAGCGCGCAACTGGGGGTACTTACCGGGGAGCTGTTTTTT. Encoded protein: CSAQLGVLTGELFF.

This clone was seen once. The rearrangement uses TRBV19 and TRBJ2-1, with 8 bases lining up with TRBD1. Germline assignment: CDR1 LNHDA and CDR2 SQIVND (reference sequence). V was clipped by 5 bases and J by 4 bases; unmatched bases: 10. This CDR3 has 16 residues. CDR3 DNA sequence: TGTGCCAGTAGTCCTGACAGGGGACCTGTTTACAATGAGCAGTTCTTC. It translates to CASSPDRGPVYNEQFF.

J is TRBJ2-7 and V is TRBV30, with D uncertain. This CDR3 has 14 residues. The V gene lost 2 bases and the J gene lost 0 bases, with 11 bases spanning the gap. Per germline, CDR1 GTSNPN and CDR2 SVGIG (reference sequence). CDR3 loop: CAWSLPLRSYEQYF. The DNA for the CDR3 is TGTGCCTGGAGTCTCCCCCTGCGCTCCTACGAGCAGTACTTC.

This rearrangement joins TRBV19 to TRBJ2-4; 10 bases align to TRBD1. The CDR3 consists of 17 residues. V lost 5 bases, J lost 8 bases, and 15 bases stayed unmatched. Per germline, CDR1 LNHDA and CDR2 SQIVND (reference sequence). This CDR3 reads CASSVLPGQGNKDIQYF. CDR3 sequence (DNA): TGTGCCAGTAGTGTTCTTCCGGGACAGGGGAATAAGGACATTCAGTACTTC.

This chain connects TRBV11-3 to TRBJ2-1; 9 bases fit TRBD1. J lost 4 bases, V lost 5 bases, and 9 bases had no gene match. The germline V gene has CDR1 SGHNT and CDR2 YENEEA. This CDR3 comprises 16 residues. CDR3 sequence (DNA): TGTGCCAGCAGCATCGGCGGGACAGGGCAATACAATGAGCAGTTCTTC. Residues: CASSIGGTGQYNEQFF. The entire variable domain, with the rest obtained from reference TRBV11-3 and TRBJ2-1, is as follows: EAGVVQSPRYKIIEKKQPVAFWCNPISGHNTLYWYLQNLGQGPELLIRYENEEAVDDSQLPKDRFSAERLKGVDSTLKIQPAELGDSAVYLCASSIGGTGQYNEQFFGPGTRLTVL.

The genes are TRBV2 and TRBJ1-2; the D gene is possibly TRBD1 (5 bases). CDR3 length equals 13 residues. Germline V gene lookup returns CDR1 SNHLY and CDR2 FYNNEI. V was shortened by 5 bases and J by 7 bases, with 14 bases between the two germline ends. The chain's CDR3 is CASSLSREGGYTF. CDR3 DNA: TGTGCCAGCAGTTTGTCCAGGGAAGGTGGCTACACCTTC.

The V call is TRBV15, the J call TRBJ2-5, with 8 bases lining up with TRBD2. Germline V gene lookup returns CDR1 LNHNV and CDR2 YYDKDF (reference sequence). V dropped 3 bases and J dropped 5; count of bases not matched to a gene: 8. The CDR3 is made up of 15 amino acids. The chain's CDR3 is CATSSYSGAGETQYF. CDR3 bases: TGTGCCACCAGCAGCTATAGCGGGGCGGGGGAGACCCAGTACTTC.

The CDR3 DNA sequence: TGCGCCAGCAGCCAAGCCACGGCTGGGGCCAACGTCCTGACTTTC. This encodes CASSQATAGANVLTF. The V call is TRBV4-3, the J call TRBJ2-6; no clear D gene. There are 15 residues in the CDR3. Germline V lookup: CDR1 LGHNA, CDR2 YSLEER. V was pared by 1 base and J by 2 bases, with 6 bases between.

The V gene is TRBV10-3, the J gene TRBJ1-3; perhaps TRBD1 as D (5 bases). The CDR3 covers 13 residues. Germline loops: CDR1 ENHRY, CDR2 SYGVKD. Trimming cost V 7 bases and J 2 bases, with 9 bases left between them. CDR3 in amino acids: CAIKGDTGNTIYF. The CDR3 DNA follows: TGTGCCATCAAAGGGGATACTGGAAACACCATATATTTT.

This clone was seen once. The chain employs TRBV7-3 and TRBJ2-1; TRBD2 matches at 12 bases. The length of the CDR3 is 16 residues. CDR1 is SGHTA and CDR2 is FQGTGA in the germline V gene. Unmatched junction bases numbered 8, after V lost 1 base and J lost 10 bases. The CDR3 region is CASSLMGGTSGFEQFF. The CDR3 DNA sequence: TGTGCCAGCAGCTTAATGGGAGGGACTAGCGGGTTCGAGCAGTTCTTC.

V and J are TRBV5-1 and TRBJ2-7; D is unclear. V lost 1 base, J lost 3 bases, and 8 bases lay in between. The CDR3 extends over 13 amino acids. Germline V gene data show CDR1 as SGHRS and CDR2 as YFSETQ. CDR3 bases: TGCGCCAGCAGCTTGACTTCCATCTACGAGCAGTACTTC. Amino acid sequence: CASSLTSIYEQYF. Looking up the rest from reference TRBV5-1 and TRBJ2-7 gives the full variable domain: KAGVTQTPRYLIKTRGQQVTLSCSPISGHRSVSWYQQTPGQGLQFLFEYFSETQRNKGNFPGRFSGRQFSNSRSEMNVSTLELGDSALYLCASSLTSIYEQYFGPGTRLTVT.

V is TRBV10-3 and J is TRBJ2-3; TRBD1 or TRBD2 may be the D gene (5 bases each). The germline V gene has CDR1 ENHRY and CDR2 SYGVKD. The V gene lost 2 bases and the J gene lost 2 bases, with 8 bases spanning the gap. This CDR3 region has 14 residues. The chain's CDR3 is CAISEGTLTDTQYF. The CDR3 nucleotides read TGTGCCATCAGTGAGGGGACCCTCACAGATACGCAGTATTTT.

The chain has TRBV11-2 and TRBJ2-7, with a tentative D call TRBD1 (5 bases). CDR1 and CDR2 from the germline V gene are SGHAT and FQNNGV. Trimming cost V 2 bases and J 5 bases, with 10 bases left between them. The CDR3 consists of 13 residues. CDR3 residues: CASSLIIRDEQYF. The CDR3 nucleotides read TGTGCCAGCAGCTTAATTATCAGGGACGAGCAGTACTTC.

The chain links TRBV28 to TRBJ2-1; D might be TRBD2 (5 bases). Germline V CDR1 and CDR2: MDHEN, SYDVKM. The CDR3 is 13 residues long. The V end lost 7 bases, the J end lost 0 bases, and 7 bases lay between the germline ends. This CDR3 reads CASNGDSYNEQFF. The CDR3 DNA reads TGTGCCAGCAACGGGGACTCCTACAATGAGCAGTTCTTC.

J is TRBJ2-1 and V is TRBV11-3; 8 positions agree with TRBD1. The CDR3 extends over 13 amino acids. CDR1 SGHNT and CDR2 YENEEA come from the germline V gene. J lost 10 bases, V lost 4 bases, and 6 bases had no gene match. CDR3 residues: CASSSTDREEQFF. CDR3 in DNA: TGTGCCAGCAGCTCAACGGACAGGGAGGAGCAGTTCTTC.

The gene calls are TRBV9 and TRBJ2-3, with a weak D call TRBD2 (5 bases). V lost 0 bases and J 1 base, leaving 12 bases between the germline ends. The CDR3 spans 16 residues. From germline, CDR1 is SGDLS and CDR2 YYNGEE. CDR3 in amino acids: CASSVVLGSGTDTQYF. CDR3 bases: TGTGCCAGCAGCGTAGTACTAGGATCGGGCACAGATACGCAGTATTTT.

With respect to this clone: This sample also contains other DNA sequences that code for the same CDR3. V is TRBV30 and J is TRBJ2-7; the D is unclear. CDR3 length: 12 amino acids. Germline CDR1 and CDR2: GTSNPN and SVGIG (reference sequence). Trimming took 1 base from V and 4 from J, leaving 8 bases between them. The CDR3 region is CAWSAVGYEQYF. CDR3 DNA: TGTGCCTGGAGTGCGGTCGGTTACGAGCAGTACTTC.

The count of this clone is one. The chain carries TRBV18 and TRBJ2-7; D may be TRBD2 (5 bases). V lost 2 bases, J lost 3 bases, and 11 bases lay in between. The CDR3 sequence is 14 residues long. The V gene's germline CDR1 is KGHSH and CDR2 LQKENI. In nucleotides, the CDR3 is TGTGCCAGCTCACCAGGTCGTGCGGGCTACGAGCAGTACTTC. Its protein product is CASSPGRAGYEQYF. Drawing the rest from reference TRBV18 and TRBJ2-7, the complete variable domain is NAGVMQNPRHLVRRRGQEARLRCSPMKGHSHVYWYRQLPEEGLKFMVYLQKENIIDESGMPKERFSAEFPKEGPSILRIQQVVRGDSAAYFCASSPGRAGYEQYFGPGTRLTVT.

V usage is TRBV18 and J usage is TRBJ2-7; D is perhaps TRBD2 (6 bases). Trimming took 4 bases from V and 6 from J, leaving 16 bases between them. The V gene's germline CDR1 is KGHSH and CDR2 LQKENI. This CDR3 spans 14 amino acids. CDR3 DNA sequence: TGTGCCAGCTCACTCGCGGGAAGAGGGATCGAGCAGTACTTC. It yields the protein CASSLAGRGIEQYF.

The chain has TRBV29-1 and TRBJ1-2; D remains ambiguous. Between the trimmed V and J ends, which lost 4 bases and 0 bases, there was a span of 12 bases. CDR1 and CDR2 (germline): SQVTM, ANQGSEA. The CDR3 length is 14 residues. This CDR3 is CSVGVRTSNYGYTF. The CDR3 nucleotides read TGCAGCGTTGGGGTTCGGACGTCTAACTATGGCTACACCTTC.